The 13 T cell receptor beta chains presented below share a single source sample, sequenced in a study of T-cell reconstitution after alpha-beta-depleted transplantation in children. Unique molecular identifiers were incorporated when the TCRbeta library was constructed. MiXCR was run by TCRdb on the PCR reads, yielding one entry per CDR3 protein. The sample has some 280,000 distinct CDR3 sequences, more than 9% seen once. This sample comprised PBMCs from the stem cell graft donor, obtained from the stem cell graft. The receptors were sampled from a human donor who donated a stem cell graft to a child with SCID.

The CDR3 coding sequence is TGTGCCAGCAGCTCGGGACTAGCGGATTACAATGAGCAGTTCTTC. It specifies CASSSGLADYNEQFF. V is TRBV11-3 and J is TRBJ2-1; 11 nucleotides line up with TRBD2. In germline, CDR1 is SGHNT, CDR2 YENEEA. The CDR3 has 15 residues. V was clipped by 4 bases and J by 4 bases; unmatched bases: 3.

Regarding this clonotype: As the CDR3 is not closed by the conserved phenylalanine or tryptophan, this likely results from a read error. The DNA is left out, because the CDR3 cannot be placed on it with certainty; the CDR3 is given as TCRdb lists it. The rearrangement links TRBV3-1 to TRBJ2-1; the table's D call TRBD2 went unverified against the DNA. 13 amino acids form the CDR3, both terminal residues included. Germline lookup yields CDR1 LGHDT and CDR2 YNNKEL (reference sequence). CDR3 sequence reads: CASSQVAGGLRFL.

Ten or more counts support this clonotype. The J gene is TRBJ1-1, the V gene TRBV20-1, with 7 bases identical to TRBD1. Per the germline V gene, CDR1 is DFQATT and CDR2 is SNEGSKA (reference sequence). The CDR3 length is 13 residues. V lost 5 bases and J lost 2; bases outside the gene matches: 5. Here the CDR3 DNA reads TGCAGTGCTGCCGGGACAGCCAACACTGAAGCTTTCTTT. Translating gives CSAAGTANTEAFF.

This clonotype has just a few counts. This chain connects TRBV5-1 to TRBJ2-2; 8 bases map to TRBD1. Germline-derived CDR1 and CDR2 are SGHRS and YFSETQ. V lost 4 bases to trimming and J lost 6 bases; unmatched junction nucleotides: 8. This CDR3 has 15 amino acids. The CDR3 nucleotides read TGCGCCAGCAGCCTGGGCGGACAGGGCGCCGGGGAGCTGTTTTTT. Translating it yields CASSLGGQGAGELFF. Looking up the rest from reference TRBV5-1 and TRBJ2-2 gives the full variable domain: KAGVTQTPRYLIKTRGQQVTLSCSPISGHRSVSWYQQTPGQGLQFLFEYFSETQRNKGNFPGRFSGRQFSNSRSEMNVSTLELGDSALYLCASSLGGQGAGELFFGEGSRLTVL.

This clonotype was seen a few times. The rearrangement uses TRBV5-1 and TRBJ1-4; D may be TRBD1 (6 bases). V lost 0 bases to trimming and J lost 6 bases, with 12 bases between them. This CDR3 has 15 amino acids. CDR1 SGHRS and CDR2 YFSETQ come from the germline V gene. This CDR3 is CASSLEARGYEKLFF. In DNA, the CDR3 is TGCGCCAGCAGCTTGGAAGCCAGGGGTTATGAAAAACTGTTTTTT.

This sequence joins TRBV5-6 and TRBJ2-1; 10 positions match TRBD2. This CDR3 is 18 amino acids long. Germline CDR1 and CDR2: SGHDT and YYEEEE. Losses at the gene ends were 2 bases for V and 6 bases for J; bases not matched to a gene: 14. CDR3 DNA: TGTGCCAGCAGCTTAAGGCTAGCGGGGGCCGAGAGTCTCAATGAGCAGTTCTTC. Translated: CASSLRLAGAESLNEQFF.

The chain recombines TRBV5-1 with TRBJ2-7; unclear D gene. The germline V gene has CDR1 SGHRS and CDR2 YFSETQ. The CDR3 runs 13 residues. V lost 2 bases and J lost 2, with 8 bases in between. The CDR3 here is CASSFMGTYEQYF. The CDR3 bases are TGCGCCAGCAGCTTTATGGGCACCTACGAGCAGTACTTC.

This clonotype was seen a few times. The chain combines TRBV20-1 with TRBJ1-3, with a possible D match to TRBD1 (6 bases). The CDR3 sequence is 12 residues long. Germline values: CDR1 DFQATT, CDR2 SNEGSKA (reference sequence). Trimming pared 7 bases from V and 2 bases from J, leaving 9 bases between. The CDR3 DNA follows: TGCAGTGTCTCAGGGGCTGGAAACACCATATATTTT. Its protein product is CSVSGAGNTIYF.

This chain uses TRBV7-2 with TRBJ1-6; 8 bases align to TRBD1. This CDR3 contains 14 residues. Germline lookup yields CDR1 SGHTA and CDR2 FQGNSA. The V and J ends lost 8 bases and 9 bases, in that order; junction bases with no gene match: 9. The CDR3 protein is CASGMDRVPSPLHF. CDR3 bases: TGTGCCAGCGGAATGGACAGGGTACCTTCACCCCTCCACTTT.

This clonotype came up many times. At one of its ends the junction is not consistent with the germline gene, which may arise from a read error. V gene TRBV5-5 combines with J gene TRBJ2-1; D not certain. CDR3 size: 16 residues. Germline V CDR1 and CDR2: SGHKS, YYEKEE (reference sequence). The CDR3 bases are TGTGCCAGCCGTTTGGCGGAGTTGGCGATCTACGATGAGCAGTTCTTC. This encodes CASRLAELAIYDEQFF.

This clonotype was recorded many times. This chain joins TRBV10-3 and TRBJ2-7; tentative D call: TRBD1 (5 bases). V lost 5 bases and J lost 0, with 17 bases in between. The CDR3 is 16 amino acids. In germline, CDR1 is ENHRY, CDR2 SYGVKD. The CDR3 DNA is TGTGCCATCAGTAATAATCTCCAGGGTTACTCCTACGAGCAGTACTTC. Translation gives CAISNNLQGYSYEQYF.

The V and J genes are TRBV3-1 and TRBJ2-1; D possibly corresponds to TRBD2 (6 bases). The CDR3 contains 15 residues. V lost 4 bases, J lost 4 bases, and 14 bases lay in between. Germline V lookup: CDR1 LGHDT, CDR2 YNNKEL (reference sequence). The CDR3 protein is CASSPPMGGYNEQFF. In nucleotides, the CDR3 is TGTGCCAGCAGCCCCCCTATGGGGGGTTACAATGAGCAGTTCTTC.

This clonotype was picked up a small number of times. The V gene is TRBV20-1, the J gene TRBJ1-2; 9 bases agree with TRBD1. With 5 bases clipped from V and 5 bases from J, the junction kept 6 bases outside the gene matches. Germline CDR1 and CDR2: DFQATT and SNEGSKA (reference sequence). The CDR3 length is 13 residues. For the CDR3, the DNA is TGCAGTGCTTCGGACAGGGGAATGTATGGCTACACCTTC. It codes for CSASDRGMYGYTF.